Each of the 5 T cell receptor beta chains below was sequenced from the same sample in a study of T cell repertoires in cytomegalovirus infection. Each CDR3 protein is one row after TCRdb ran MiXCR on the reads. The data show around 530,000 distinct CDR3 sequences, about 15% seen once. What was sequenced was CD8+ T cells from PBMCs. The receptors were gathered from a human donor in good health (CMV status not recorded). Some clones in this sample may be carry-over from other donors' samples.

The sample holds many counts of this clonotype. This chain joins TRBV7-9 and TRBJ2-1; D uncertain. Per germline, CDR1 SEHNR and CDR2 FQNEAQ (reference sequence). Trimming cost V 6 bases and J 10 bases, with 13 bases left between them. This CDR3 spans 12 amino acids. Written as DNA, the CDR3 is TGTGCCAGCAGAGACTCGAACGAGGAGCAGTTCTTC. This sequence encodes CASRDSNEEQFF.

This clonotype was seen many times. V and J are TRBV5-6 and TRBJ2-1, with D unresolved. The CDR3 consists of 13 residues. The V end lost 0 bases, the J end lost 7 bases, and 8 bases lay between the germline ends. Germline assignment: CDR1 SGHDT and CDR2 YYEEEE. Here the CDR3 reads CASSLALRNEQFF. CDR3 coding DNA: TGTGCCAGCAGCTTGGCTCTTCGGAATGAGCAGTTCTTC.

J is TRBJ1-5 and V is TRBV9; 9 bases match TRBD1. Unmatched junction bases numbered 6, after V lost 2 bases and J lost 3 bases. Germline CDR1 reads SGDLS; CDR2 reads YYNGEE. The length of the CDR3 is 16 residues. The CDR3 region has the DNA TGTGCCAGCAGCGTCCACAGGGGGCCTAACAATCAGCCCCAGCATTTT. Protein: CASSVHRGPNNQPQHF.

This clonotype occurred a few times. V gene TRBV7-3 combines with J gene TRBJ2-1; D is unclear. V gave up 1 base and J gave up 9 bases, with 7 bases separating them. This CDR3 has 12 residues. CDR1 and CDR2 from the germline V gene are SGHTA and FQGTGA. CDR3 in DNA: TGTGCCAGCAGCTTAATTCAGAGTGAGCAGTTCTTC. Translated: CASSLIQSEQFF.

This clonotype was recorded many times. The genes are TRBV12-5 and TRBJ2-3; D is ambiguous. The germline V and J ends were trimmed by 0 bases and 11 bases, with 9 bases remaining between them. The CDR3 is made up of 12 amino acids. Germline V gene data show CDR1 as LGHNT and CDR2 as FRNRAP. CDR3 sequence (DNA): TGTGCTAGTGGTTTGGTAGGAAGTGGGCAGTATTTT. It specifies CASGLVGSGQYF.